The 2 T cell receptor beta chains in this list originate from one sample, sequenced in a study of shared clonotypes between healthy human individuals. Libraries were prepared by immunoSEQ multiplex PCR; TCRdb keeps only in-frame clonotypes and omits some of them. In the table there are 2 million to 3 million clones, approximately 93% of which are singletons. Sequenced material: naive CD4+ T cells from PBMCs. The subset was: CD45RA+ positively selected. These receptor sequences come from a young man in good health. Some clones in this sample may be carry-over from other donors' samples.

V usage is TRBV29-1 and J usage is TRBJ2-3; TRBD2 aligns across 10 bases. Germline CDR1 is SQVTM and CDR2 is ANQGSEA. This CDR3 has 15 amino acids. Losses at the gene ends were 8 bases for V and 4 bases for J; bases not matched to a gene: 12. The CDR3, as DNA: TGCAGCTCTGCGCGAGGACTAGCGGAAGCAGATACGCAGTATTTT. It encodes CSSARGLAEADTQYF.

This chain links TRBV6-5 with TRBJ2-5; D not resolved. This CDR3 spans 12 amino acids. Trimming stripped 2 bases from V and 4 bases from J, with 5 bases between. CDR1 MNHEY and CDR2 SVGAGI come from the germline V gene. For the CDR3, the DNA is TGTGCCAGCAGTTACCCGCCAGAGACCCAGTACTTC. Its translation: CASSYPPETQYF.